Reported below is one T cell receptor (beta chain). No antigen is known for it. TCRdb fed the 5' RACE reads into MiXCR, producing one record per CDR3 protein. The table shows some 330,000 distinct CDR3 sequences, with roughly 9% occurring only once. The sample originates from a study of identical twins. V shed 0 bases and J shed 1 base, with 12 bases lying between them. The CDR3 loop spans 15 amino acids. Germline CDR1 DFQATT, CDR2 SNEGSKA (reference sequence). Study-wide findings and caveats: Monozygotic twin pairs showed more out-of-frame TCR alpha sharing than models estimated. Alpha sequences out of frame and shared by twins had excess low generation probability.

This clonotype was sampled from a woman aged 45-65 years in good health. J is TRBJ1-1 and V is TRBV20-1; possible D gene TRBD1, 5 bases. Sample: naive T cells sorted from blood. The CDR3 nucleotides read TGCAGTGCTAGAGATGTAGGGGCCGCGAACACTGAAGCTTTCTTT. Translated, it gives CSARDVGAANTEAFF.